The entry below gives a single TCR beta chain sequence along with its context. Generated by immunoSEQ multiplex PCR, the TCRdb table keeps only in-frame clones and is missing some. This table has 200,000 to 300,000 clones, around 89% appearing once. This entry comes from a study of blood T cell repertoires in COVID-19. The J segment lost 7 bases and the V segment lost 4 bases, leaving 7 bases of the junction unmatched. The CDR3 runs 15 residues. Germline V lookup: CDR1 SGHDN, CDR2 FVKESK. This chain uses TRBV14 with TRBJ1-6; 7 nucleotides match TRBD1. The receptor comes from a woman aged 35 to 49 with acute COVID-19. The sequencing sample was made of PBMCs or T cells enriched from blood (not recorded which). The CDR3 DNA follows: TGTGCCAGCAGCCGATTCCAGGGGGACAATTCACCCCTCCACTTT. Translation gives CASSRFQGDNSPLHF. Full variable domain (rest looked up from reference TRBV14 and TRBJ1-6): EAGVTQFPSHSVIEKGQTVTLRCDPISGHDNLYWYRRVMGKEIKFLLHFVKESKQDESGMPNNRFLAERTGGTYSTLKVQPAELEDSGVYFCASSRFQGDNSPLHFGNGTRLTVT.